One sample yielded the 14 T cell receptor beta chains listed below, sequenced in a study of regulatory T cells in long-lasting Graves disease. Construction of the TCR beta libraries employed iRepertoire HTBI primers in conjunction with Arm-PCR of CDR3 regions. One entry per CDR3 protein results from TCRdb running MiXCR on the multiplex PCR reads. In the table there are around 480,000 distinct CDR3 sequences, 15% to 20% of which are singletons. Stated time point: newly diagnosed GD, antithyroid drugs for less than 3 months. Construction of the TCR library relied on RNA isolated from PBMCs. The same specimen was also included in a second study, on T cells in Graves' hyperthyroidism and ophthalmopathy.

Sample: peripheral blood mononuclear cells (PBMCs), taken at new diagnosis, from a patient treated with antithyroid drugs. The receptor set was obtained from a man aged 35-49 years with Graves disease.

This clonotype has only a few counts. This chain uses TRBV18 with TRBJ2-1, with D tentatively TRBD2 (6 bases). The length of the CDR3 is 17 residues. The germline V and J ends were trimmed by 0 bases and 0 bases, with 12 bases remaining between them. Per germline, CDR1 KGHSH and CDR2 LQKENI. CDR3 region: CASSPPRRGTSYNEQFF. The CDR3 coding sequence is TGTGCCAGCTCACCACCGCGGCGGGGCACCTCCTACAATGAGCAGTTCTTC.

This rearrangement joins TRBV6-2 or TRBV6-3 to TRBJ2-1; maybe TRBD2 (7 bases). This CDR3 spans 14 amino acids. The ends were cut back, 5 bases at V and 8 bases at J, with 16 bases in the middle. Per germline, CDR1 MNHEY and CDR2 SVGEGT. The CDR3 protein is CASSEGGGFHEQFF. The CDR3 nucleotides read TGTGCCAGCAGTGAGGGGGGAGGGTTCCATGAGCAGTTCTTC.

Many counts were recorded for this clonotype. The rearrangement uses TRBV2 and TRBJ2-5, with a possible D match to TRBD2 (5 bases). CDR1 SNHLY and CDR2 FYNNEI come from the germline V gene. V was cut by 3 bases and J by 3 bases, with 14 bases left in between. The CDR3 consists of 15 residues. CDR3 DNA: TGTGCCAGCAGTGAGGGGAGAAGGTCCGAAGAGACCCAGTACTTC. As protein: CASSEGRRSEETQYF. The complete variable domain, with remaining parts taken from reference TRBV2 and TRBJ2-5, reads EPEVTQTPSHQVTQMGQEVILRCVPISNHLYFYWYRQILGQKVEFLVSFYNNEISEKSEIFDDQFSVERPDGSNFTLKIRSTKLEDSAMYFCASSEGRRSEETQYFGPGTRLLVL.

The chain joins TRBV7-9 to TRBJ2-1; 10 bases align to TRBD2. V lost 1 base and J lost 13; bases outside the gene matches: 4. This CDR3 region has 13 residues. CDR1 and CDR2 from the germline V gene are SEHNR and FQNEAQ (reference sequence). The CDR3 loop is CASSLGLAGAQFF. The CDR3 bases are TGTGCCAGCAGCTTAGGGCTAGCGGGGGCCCAGTTCTTC.

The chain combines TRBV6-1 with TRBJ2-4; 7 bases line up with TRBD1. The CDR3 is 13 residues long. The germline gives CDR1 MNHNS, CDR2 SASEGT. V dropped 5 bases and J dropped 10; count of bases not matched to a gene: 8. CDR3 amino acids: CASSPGQLSIQYF. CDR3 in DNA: TGTGCCAGCAGTCCGGGACAGTTGTCGATTCAGTACTTC.

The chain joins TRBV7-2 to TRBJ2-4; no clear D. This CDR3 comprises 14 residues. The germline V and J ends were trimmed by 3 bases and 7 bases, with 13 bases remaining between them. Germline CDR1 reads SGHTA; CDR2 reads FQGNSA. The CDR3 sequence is CASSFTRLGNIQYF. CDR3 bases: TGTGCCAGCAGCTTTACAAGGCTGGGGAACATTCAGTACTTC.

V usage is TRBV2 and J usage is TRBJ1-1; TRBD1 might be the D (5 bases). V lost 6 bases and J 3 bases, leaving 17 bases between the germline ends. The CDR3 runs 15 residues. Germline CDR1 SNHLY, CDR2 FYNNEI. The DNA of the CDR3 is TGTGCCAGCAGGGGGGACGCCGGCCCTGACACTGAAGCTTTCTTT. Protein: CASRGDAGPDTEAFF.

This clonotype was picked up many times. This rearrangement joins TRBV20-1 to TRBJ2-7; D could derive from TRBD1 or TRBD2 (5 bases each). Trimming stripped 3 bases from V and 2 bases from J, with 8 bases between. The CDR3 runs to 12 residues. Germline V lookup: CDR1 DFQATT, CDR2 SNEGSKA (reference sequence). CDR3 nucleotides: TGCAGTGCTAGCCGGGACGCCTACGAGCAGTACTTC. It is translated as CSASRDAYEQYF.

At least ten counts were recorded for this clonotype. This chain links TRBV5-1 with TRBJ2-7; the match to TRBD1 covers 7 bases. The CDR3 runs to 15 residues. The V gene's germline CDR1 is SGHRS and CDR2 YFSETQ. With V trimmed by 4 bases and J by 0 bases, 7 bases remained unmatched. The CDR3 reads CASSLGQASSYEQYF. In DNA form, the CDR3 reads TGCGCCAGCAGCCTAGGACAGGCCTCCTCCTACGAGCAGTACTTC.

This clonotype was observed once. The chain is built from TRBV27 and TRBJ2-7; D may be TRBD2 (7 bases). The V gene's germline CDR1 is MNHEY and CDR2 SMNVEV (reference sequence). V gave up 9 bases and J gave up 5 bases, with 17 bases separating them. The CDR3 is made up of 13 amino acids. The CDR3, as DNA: TGTGCCAGTACGGGGGGCTCAGGGAACGAGCAGTACTTC. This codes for CASTGGSGNEQYF.

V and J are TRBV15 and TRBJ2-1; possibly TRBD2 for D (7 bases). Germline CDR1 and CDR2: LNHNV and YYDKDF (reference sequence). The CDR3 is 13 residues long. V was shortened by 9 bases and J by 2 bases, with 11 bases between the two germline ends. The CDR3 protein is CATGGGPYNEQFF. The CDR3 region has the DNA TGTGCCACTGGGGGGGGGCCCTACAATGAGCAGTTCTTC.

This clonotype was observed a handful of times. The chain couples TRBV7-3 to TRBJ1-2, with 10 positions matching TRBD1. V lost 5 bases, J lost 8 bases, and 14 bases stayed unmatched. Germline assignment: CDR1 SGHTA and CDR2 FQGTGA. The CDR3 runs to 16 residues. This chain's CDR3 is CASSLGTGALRGGYTF. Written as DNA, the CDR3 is TGTGCCAGCAGCCTTGGGACAGGGGCTCTTAGGGGAGGCTACACCTTC.

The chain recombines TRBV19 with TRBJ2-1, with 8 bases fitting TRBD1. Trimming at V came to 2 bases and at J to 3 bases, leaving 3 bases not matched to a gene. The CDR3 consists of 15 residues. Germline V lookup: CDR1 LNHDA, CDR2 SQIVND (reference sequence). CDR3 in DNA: TGTGCCAGTAGTATATCAGGGACAGGCTACAATGAGCAGTTCTTC. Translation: CASSISGTGYNEQFF.

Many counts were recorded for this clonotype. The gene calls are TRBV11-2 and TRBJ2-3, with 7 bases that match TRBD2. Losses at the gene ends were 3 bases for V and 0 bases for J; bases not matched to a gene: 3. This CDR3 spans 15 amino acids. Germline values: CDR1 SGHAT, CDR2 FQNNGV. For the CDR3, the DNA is TGTGCCAGCAGCTTGACTAGCACTAGCACAGATACGCAGTATTTT. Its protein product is CASSLTSTSTDTQYF.